Presented here are 5 T cell receptor beta chains from one specimen sequenced in a study of regulatory T cells in long-lasting Graves disease. The time point here: newly diagnosed GD, antithyroid drugs for less than 3 months. The TCR library used RNA extracted from PBMCs. Relying on iRepertoire HTBI primers and Arm-PCR of CDR3 regions, the team built TCR beta libraries. One entry per CDR3 protein, called by TCRdb with MiXCR from the multiplex PCR reads. This repertoire shows over 500,000 distinct CDR3 sequences, about 16% found once; its top ten account for 18%. The data were also submitted as part of a second study, on T cells in Graves' hyperthyroidism and ophthalmopathy.

Sequencing was performed on peripheral blood mononuclear cells (PBMCs), taken at new diagnosis, from a patient treated with antithyroid drugs. The receptors derive from a young woman with Graves disease.

This clonotype was recorded at least ten times. The chain carries TRBV28 and TRBJ1-2; TRBD1 matches at 7 bases. The CDR3 is 15 amino acids. Germline-derived CDR1 and CDR2 are MDHEN and SYDVKM. J was trimmed by 5 bases and V by 7 bases; bases with no gene match: 13. The CDR3 spells CASKSTGSGVYGYTF. DNA of the CDR3: TGTGCCAGCAAATCGACAGGGTCAGGGGTTTATGGCTACACCTTC.

The genes are TRBV7-9 and TRBJ2-6; D is perhaps TRBD2 (5 bases). CDR1 and CDR2 (germline): SEHNR, FQNEAQ (reference sequence). CDR3 length: 15 residues. V was clipped by 4 bases and J by 4 bases, with 11 bases between them. This CDR3 reads CASSSETIGANVLTF. The DNA for the CDR3 is TGTGCCAGCAGCTCGGAGACTATCGGGGCCAACGTCCTGACTTTC. The whole variable domain, filled in from reference TRBV7-9 and TRBJ2-6, reads DTGVSQNPRHKITKRGQNVTFRCDPISEHNRLYWYRQTLGQGPEFLTYFQNEAQLEKSRLLSDRFSAERPKGSFSTLEIQRTEQGDSAMYLCASSSETIGANVLTFGAGSRLTVL.

The chain couples TRBV18 to TRBJ2-1; 11 bases fit TRBD1. Germline CDR1 and CDR2: KGHSH and LQKENI. V shed 3 bases, J shed 4 bases, and the junction held 14 bases outside the gene matches. This CDR3 has 19 residues. CDR3 protein: CASSPGTGGYPTLYNEQFF. DNA of the CDR3: TGTGCCAGCTCACCCGGGACAGGGGGTTACCCTACACTGTACAATGAGCAGTTCTTC. Full variable domain (outside the CDR3, taken from reference TRBV18 and TRBJ2-1): NAGVMQNPRHLVRRRGQEARLRCSPMKGHSHVYWYRQLPEEGLKFMVYLQKENIIDESGMPKERFSAEFPKEGPSILRIQQVVRGDSAAYFCASSPGTGGYPTLYNEQFFGPGTRLTVL.

In this sample, this clonotype turned up a few times. This chain links TRBV6-1 with TRBJ2-7, with D unclear. In germline, CDR1 is MNHNS, CDR2 SASEGT. Trimming removed 8 bases from V and 3 bases from J, with 11 bases in between. The CDR3 extends over 12 amino acids. CDR3 loop: CASGRDLYEQYF. CDR3 DNA: TGTGCCAGCGGGCGTGACCTCTACGAGCAGTACTTC.

This clonotype showed up many times. This chain joins TRBV11-2 and TRBJ2-3; 11 nucleotides line up with TRBD2. The J segment lost 2 bases and the V segment lost 1 base, leaving 5 bases of the junction unmatched. The CDR3 sequence is 17 residues long. Germline V gene data show CDR1 as SGHAT and CDR2 as FQNNGV. The CDR3 region is CASSLGGTSGPTDTQYF. CDR3 bases: TGTGCCAGCAGCTTAGGGGGGACTAGCGGACCCACAGATACGCAGTATTTT. Supplemented by reference TRBV11-2 and TRBJ2-3, the full variable domain reads EAGVAQSPRYKIIEKRQSVAFWCNPISGHATLYWYQQILGQGPKLLIQFQNNGVVDDSQLPKDRFSAERLKGVDSTLKIQPAKLEDSAVYLCASSLGGTSGPTDTQYFGPGTRLTVL.